This TCR beta chain was documented in a study of OX40 agonist ivuxolimab in advanced cancers. Study context: Patients in the trial were receiving intravenous ivuxolimab every 2 weeks, at doses of 0.01 to 10 mg/kg. The study enrolled dose-escalation patients with hepatocellular carcinoma, melanoma, renal cell or head and neck cancer. Prior checkpoint blockade (anti-PD-1, anti-PD-L1 or anti-CTLA-4) was permitted; roughly 40% had it.

The study's findings and limits: More expanded clones were found, on average, in CD8+ than in CD4+ T cells.

As to this clone: The antigen is unknown.

The assay was immunoSEQ multiplex PCR, and TCRdb's table has in-frame clones only and misses some. The sample carries 50,000 or so clones, around 89% recorded once. V was pared by 3 bases and J by 8 bases, with 11 bases between. There are 13 residues in the CDR3. Looked up from germline, CDR1 is WSHSY and CDR2 is SAAADI. This TCR was recovered from an adult with an advanced solid tumor such as melanoma, head and neck, liver or kidney cancer. The chain uses TRBV10-2 and TRBJ2-1, with no clear D. Sequencing used CD4+ or CD8+ T cells sorted from blood, obtained in a trial of the OX40 agonist ivuxolimab. CDR3 loop: CASSDSRVDEQFF. The DNA for the CDR3 is TGCGCCAGCAGTGACAGCCGAGTTGATGAGCAGTTCTTC.